The clone carrying this TCR beta chain showed up just a few times. The CDR3 is 12 amino acids. Per germline, CDR1 SGHRS and CDR2 YFSETQ. After removal of 3 bases from V and 9 bases from J, the junction contained 3 bases not matched to a gene. Time point: before trial treatment. Donors were dosed with nivolumab and ipilimumab; they also received aspirin, low-dose cyclophosphamide and low-dose radiotherapy. First-strand cDNA used TRAV- and TRBV-specific primers, covering alpha and beta chains. Over approximately 20 PCR cycles, TCRs were amplified from a constant-region primer and V-primer adapter. TCRdb processed the reads anew with MiXCR; each CDR3 protein has one entry. In the table there are 54,000 or so distinct CDR3 sequences, about 25% of which are singletons. This record comes from a study of low-dose radiotherapy and immunotherapy resistance in tumors. Study information: Patients of Cohort 1 had 0.5 Gy fractions every 2 weeks, which summed to 6.5 Gy. On cycle 1 day 1, patients started four cycles of oral aspirin 300 mg daily. At a dose of 200 mg/m2, intravenous cyclophosphamide was given every two weeks, one day before radiation and immunotherapy.

This receptor was identified in a male donor with prostate cancer. V and J are TRBV5-1 and TRBJ2-1; TRBD1 matches at 7 bases. The specimen was PBMCs, collected before treatment. CDR3 region: CASSSDRVEQFF. Here the CDR3 DNA reads TGCGCCAGCAGCTCCGACAGGGTTGAGCAGTTCTTC.